The clone carrying this T cell receptor (beta chain) turned up a few times. The antigen is not known. Unfractionated whole blood yielded total RNA. These data belong to a study of human T cells and chemical hapten exposure. General study findings and limits: Counts of TCRs above 1 in 1000 frequency stayed unchanged with DPC sensitization.

The library tagged individual cDNA molecules with unique molecular identifiers. In the original workflow: Samples had a median of 95,638 TCRs, ranging roughly 20,000 to 690,600. A single record per CDR3 protein comes from TCRdb applying MiXCR to the 5' RACE reads. The V and J calls and clone size come from TCRdb's table, not from the authors' own analysis. The data show fewer than 150,000 distinct CDR3 sequences, 15% to 20% seen once. Germline V gene sequence: CDR1 MDHEN, CDR2 SYDVKM. CDR3 size: 10 residues. Trimming removed 11 bases at V and 5 bases at J, with 8 bases between. This sequence joins TRBV28 and TRBJ2-3; D remains unclear. The TCR sequence derives from a human donor in good health. For the CDR3, the DNA is TGTGCCGGACCCATAGATACGCAGTATTTT. The encoded protein is CAGPIDTQYF.